This T cell receptor beta chain originates from a study of T cell responses to AZD1222 COVID-19 vaccine. Study overall: The analysis combined second doses at about 4 or about 12 weeks. Broader study findings: Spike-specific TCR repertoires showed rising breadth and depth after two AZD1222 doses.

On this clone: Its target is unknown.

Libraries were prepared by immunoSEQ multiplex PCR; TCRdb keeps only in-frame clonotypes and omits some of them. This repertoire shows 250,000 or so clones, just over 90% found once; its top ten account for approximately 0.52%. Germline CDR1 is SNHLY and CDR2 is FYNNEI. The CDR3 extends over 14 amino acids. V lost 5 bases, J lost 7 bases, and 9 bases stayed unmatched. This sequence originates from an adult in good health. The V gene is TRBV2, the J gene TRBJ1-2; 8 bases agree with TRBD1. Sequencing was performed on peripheral blood, taken on day 0 of AZD1222 vaccination. As DNA, the CDR3 is TGTGCCAGCAGTTGGACAGGGCTCTTGGCTGGCTACACCTTC. This sequence encodes CASSWTGLLAGYTF.